The source of this T cell receptor (beta chain) is a study of blood T cell repertoires in COVID-19 (dated by TCRdb to the early 2020s). For context, the study as a whole: Collaborator samples came from the United States, Italy and Spain and covered acute and convalescent phases of COVID-19. The repertoires were released in a freely available public database meant as a resource for research on the immune response to SARS-CoV-2. The sample metadata nearly always contained a de-identified subject ID, COVID-19 status, age in years and sex. Where available, HLA class I and class II types were taken from metadata supplied by the sample provider and were not determined by assay-based typing. The samples were drawn from the first 160 participants of the ongoing ImmuneRACE study and from roughly 1,300 subjects provided by 6 global collaborators. Deeply sampled blood TCRbeta repertoires from subjects exposed to, actively infected with, or recovered from COVID-19 were included in the dataset. The material from the prospective study consisted of cDNA or gDNA derived from T cells, B-cell-depleted T cells, or PBMCs.

TCRbeta CDR3 regions were amplified from genomic DNA using the immunoSEQ Assay, a bias-controlled multiplex PCR. The paper's data handling went like this. The number of nucleated cells in each sample was estimated from the amplification of reference gene primers within the assay. Sequence reads were collapsed and filtered to measure the absolute abundance of every unique TCRbeta CDR3 rearrangement. For each sample, productive Simpson clonality was calculated as the square root of Simpson's diversity index across productive rearrangements. In TCRdb, the immuneACCESS table is reduced to in-frame sequences with V and J assigned. These tables do not hold every clone; where another copy was compared, an unresolved V gene accounts for under half, and the others remain unexplained. The DNA gave D and trimming, while V, J and clone size come from that table. Counted in this sample were about 120,000 clones; around 87% of them appeared once. The ten largest clones represent about 2% of the sample.

V trim: 1 base; J trim: 3 bases; unmatched bases: 7. The germline V gene (reference sequence) gives CDR1 as SEHNR and CDR2 as FQNEAQ. Measured from the cysteine to the phenylalanine, the CDR3 is 17 residues long. Kept here is only the CDR3 DNA, which spans 51 bases and is read in frame from base 1. Results and caveats for the whole study, not just this receptor: How much clinical and demographic metadata was included differed by source and by participant, and the metadata was provided uncurated.

Whole blood was collected in K2EDTA tubes by collaborating institutions according to the institutions' own protocols. For TCRbeta analysis, collaborator samples were shipped as frozen whole blood, as isolated PBMCs, or as DNA extracted from either sample type. Details on this clone: There is no known antigen for this receptor. No base quality information exists; no much larger clone differs at one position.

The source is a woman aged 50 to 60 with acute or convalescent COVID-19. The sequencing input was peripheral blood. The V and J segments used are TRBV7-9 and TRBJ2-2, and 8 junctional nucleotides match TRBD1. The DNA is as follows: TGTGCCAGCAGCTTAGGTGGGCAGGGGGCGCACACCGGGGAGCTGTTTTTT. This encodes CASSLGGQGAHTGELFF.